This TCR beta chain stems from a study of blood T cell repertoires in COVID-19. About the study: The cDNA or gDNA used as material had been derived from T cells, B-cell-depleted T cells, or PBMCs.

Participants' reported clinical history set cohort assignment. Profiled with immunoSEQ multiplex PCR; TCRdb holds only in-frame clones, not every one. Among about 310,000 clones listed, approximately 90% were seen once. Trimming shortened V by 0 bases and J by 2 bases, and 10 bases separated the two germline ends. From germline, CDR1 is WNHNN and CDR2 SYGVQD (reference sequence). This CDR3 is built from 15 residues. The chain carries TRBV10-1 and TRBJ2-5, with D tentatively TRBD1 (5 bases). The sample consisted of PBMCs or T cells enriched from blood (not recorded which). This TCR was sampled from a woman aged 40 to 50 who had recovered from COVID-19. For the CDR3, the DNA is TGCGCCAGCAGTGAGTCGACTCAGGGTCAAGAGACCCAGTACTTC. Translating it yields CASSESTQGQETQYF.